The clone carrying this T cell receptor beta chain was recorded a few times. Its specificity is unknown. Pooled together were second doses at about 4 or about 12 weeks. The data are from a study of T cell responses to AZD1222 COVID-19 vaccine. Produced via immunoSEQ multiplex PCR; TCRdb's table is partial and in-frame only. The sample yields over 75,000 clones, 87% seen once. Whole-study findings and limits: Spike-specific TCR breadth and depth grew following two AZD1222 doses. Across spike, vaccine-associated CD4 TCRs were found, dominant at 160-218 and 743-854. Females made up more of the donors, who were largely white British, and clonal diversity may have come out too low.

CDR3 length: 15 amino acids. The source material was peripheral blood, sampled 28 days after the second AZD1222 dose. The sequence came from an adult who received the AZD1222 COVID-19 vaccine. This chain links TRBV21-1 with TRBJ1-1. TRBV21-1 is labeled a pseudogene. This CDR3 is CASSPGRQTGTEAFF. CDR3 sequence (DNA): TGTGCCAGCAGCCCGGGCCGACAAACCGGGACTGAAGCTTTCTTT.